The present entry profiles one TCR beta chain with its context. The target antigen is unknown. This specimen belongs to a study of OX40 agonist ivuxolimab in advanced cancers. Study in general: Given to patients was ivuxolimab, an agonistic anti-OX40 (CD134) antibody. Partial responses were recorded for three patients, including one with hepatocellular carcinoma and two with cutaneous melanoma. Previous treatment with anti-PD-1, anti-PD-L1 or anti-CTLA-4 therapy was allowed; 40% had received some. Study conclusions and caveats: Clonal expansion from baseline to week 6 occurred in both CD4+ and CD8+ T cells.

The germline V gene has CDR1 SGDLS and CDR2 YYNGEE. The CDR3 loop spans 15 amino acids. The V and J ends lost 3 bases and 5 bases respectively, with 15 bases between them. Some clones are missing from TCRdb's copy, which holds only in-frame ones; the method was immunoSEQ multiplex PCR. Of 90,000 to 100,000 clones listed, roughly nine tenths are singletons. This receptor was taken from an adult with an advanced solid tumor such as melanoma, head and neck, liver or kidney cancer. Material: CD4+ or CD8+ T cells sorted from blood, obtained in a trial of the OX40 agonist ivuxolimab. The chain links TRBV9 to TRBJ2-1; D is uncertain. As DNA, the CDR3 is TGTGCCAGCAGCGAGTCAAGCTCTTTAGACAATGAGCAGTTCTTC. It specifies CASSESSSLDNEQFF.